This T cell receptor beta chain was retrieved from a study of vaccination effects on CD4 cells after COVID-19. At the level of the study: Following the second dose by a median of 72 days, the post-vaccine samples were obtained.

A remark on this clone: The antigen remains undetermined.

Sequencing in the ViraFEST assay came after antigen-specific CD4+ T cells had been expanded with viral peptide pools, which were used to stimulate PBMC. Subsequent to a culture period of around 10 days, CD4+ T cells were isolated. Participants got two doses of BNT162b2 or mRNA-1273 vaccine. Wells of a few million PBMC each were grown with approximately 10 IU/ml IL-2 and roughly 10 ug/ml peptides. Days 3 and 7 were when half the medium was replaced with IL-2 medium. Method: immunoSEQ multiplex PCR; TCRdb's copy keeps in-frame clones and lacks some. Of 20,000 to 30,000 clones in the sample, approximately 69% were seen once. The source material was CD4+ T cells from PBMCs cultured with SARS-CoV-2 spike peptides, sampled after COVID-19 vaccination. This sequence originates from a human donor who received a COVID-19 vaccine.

CDR3 region: CASSAARGTGQGNMNTEAFF. DNA for the CDR3: TGTGCCAGTAGTGCCGCCCGAGGGACGGGACAGGGGAACATGAACACTGAAGCTTTCTTT. J is TRBJ1-1 and V is TRBV19; TRBD1 aligns across 10 bases. CDR1 and CDR2 from the germline V gene are LNHDA and SQIVND (reference sequence). This CDR3 comprises 20 residues. Trimming removed 5 bases from V and 0 bases from J; junction bases left unmatched: 18.